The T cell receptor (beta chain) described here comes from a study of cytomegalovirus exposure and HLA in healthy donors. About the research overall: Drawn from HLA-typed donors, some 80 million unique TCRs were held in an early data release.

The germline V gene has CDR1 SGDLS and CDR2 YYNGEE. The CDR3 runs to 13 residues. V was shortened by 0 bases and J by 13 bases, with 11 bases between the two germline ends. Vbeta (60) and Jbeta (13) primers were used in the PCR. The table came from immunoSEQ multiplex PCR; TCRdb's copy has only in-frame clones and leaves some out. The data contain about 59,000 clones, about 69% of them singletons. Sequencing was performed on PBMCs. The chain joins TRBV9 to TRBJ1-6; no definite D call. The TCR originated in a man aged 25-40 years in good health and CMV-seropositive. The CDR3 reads CASSVAPSSPLHF. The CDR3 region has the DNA TGTGCCAGCAGCGTAGCCCCCTCCTCCCCCCTCCACTTT. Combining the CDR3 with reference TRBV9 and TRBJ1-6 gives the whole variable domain DSGVTQTPKHLITATGQRVTLRCSPRSGDLSVYWYQQSLDQGLQFLIQYYNGEERAKGNILERFSAQQFPDLHSELNLSSLELGDSALYFCASSVAPSSPLHFGNGTRLTVT.